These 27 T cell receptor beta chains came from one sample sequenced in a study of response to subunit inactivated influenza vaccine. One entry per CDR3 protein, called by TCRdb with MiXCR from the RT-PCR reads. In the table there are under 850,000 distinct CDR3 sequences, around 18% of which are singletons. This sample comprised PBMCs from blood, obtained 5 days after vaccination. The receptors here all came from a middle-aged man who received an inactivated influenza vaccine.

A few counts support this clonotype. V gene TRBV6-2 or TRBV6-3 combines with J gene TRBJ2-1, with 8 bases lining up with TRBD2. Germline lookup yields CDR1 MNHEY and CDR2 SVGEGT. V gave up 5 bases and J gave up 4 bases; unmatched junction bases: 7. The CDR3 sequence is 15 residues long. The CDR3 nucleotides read TGTGCCAGCAGTGCAACTAGCGGAGTTTACAATGAGCAGTTCTTC. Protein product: CASSATSGVYNEQFF.

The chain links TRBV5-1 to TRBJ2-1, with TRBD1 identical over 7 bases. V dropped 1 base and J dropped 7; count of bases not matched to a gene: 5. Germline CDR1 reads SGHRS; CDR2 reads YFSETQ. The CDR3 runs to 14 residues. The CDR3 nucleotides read TGCGCCAGCAGCTTGTATGGGACAGAGAATGAGCAGTTCTTC. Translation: CASSLYGTENEQFF.

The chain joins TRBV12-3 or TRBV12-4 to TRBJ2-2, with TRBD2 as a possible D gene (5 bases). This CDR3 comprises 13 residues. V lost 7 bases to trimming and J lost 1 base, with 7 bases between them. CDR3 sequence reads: CASTGMNTGELFF. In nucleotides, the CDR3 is TGTGCCAGCACCGGGATGAACACCGGGGAGCTGTTTTTT.

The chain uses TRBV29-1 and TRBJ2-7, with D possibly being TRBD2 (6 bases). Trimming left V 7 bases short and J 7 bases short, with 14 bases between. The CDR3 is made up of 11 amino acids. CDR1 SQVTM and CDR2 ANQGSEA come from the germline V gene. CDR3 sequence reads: CSGGRGREQYF. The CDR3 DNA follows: TGCAGCGGCGGGCGGGGTAGAGAGCAGTACTTC.

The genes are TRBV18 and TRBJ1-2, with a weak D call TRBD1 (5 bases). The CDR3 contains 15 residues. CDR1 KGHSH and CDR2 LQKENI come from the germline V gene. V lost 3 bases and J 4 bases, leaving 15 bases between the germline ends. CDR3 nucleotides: TGTGCCAGCTCACCTTACCCCGGGGCAGGCTATGGCTACACCTTC. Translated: CASSPYPGAGYGYTF.

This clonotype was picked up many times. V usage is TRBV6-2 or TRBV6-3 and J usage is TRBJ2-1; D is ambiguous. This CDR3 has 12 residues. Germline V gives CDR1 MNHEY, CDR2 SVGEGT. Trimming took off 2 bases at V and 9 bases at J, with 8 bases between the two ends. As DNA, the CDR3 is TGTGCCAGCAGTTACCCCCATGGTGAGCAGTTCTTC. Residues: CASSYPHGEQFF.

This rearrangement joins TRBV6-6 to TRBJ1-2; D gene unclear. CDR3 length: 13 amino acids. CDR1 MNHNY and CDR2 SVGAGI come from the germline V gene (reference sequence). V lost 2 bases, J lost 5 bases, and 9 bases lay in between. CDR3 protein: CASSYRRDYGYTF. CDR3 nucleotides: TGTGCCAGCAGTTACAGAAGAGATTATGGCTACACCTTC.

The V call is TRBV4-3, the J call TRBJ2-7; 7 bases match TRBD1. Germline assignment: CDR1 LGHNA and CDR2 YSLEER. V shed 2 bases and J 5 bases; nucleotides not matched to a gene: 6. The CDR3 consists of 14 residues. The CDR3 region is CASSQTMTGNEQYF. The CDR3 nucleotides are TGCGCCAGCAGCCAAACCATGACAGGGAACGAGCAGTACTTC.

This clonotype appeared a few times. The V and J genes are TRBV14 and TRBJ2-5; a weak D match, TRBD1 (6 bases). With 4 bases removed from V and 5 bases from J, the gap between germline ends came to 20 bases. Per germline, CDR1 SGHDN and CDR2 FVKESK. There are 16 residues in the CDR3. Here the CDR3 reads CASSPNVGRGWETQYF. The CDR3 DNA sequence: TGTGCCAGCAGCCCTAACGTCGGCAGGGGATGGGAGACCCAGTACTTC. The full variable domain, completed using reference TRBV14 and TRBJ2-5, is EAGVTQFPSHSVIEKGQTVTLRCDPISGHDNLYWYRRVMGKEIKFLLHFVKESKQDESGMPNNRFLAERTGGTYSTLKVQPAELEDSGVYFCASSPNVGRGWETQYFGPGTRLLVL.

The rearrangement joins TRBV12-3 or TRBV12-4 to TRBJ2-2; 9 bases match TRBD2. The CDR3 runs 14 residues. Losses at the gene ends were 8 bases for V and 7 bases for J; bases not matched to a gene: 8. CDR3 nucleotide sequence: TGTGCCAGCCGCCTGGGACTAGCTAGCGGGGAGCTGTTTTTT. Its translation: CASRLGLASGELFF.

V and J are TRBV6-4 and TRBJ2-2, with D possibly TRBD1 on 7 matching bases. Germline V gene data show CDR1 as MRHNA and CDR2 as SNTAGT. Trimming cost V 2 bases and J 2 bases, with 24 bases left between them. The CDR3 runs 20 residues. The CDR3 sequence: CASSDLYPKSRGANTGELFF. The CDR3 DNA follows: TGTGCCAGCAGTGACCTTTACCCCAAATCCAGGGGGGCAAACACCGGGGAGCTGTTTTTT.

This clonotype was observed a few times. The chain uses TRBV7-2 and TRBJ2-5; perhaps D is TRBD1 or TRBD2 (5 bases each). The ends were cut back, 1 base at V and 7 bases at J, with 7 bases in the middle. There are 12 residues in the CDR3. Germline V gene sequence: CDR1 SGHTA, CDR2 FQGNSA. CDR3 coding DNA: TGTGCCAGCAGCTTAGAGAGGGGGACCCAGTACTTC. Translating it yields CASSLERGTQYF.

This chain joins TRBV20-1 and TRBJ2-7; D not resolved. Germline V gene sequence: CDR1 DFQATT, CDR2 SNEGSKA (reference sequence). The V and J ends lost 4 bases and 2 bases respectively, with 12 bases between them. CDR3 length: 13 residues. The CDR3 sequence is CSANLGPTYEQYF. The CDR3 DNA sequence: TGCAGTGCTAACCTCGGACCTACCTACGAGCAGTACTTC.

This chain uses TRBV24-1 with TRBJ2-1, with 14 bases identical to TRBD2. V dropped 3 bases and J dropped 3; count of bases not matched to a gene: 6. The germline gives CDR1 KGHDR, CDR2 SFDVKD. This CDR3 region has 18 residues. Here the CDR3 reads CATSDPQGTSGGYNEQFF. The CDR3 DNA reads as TGTGCCACCAGTGATCCGCAGGGGACTAGCGGGGGCTACAATGAGCAGTTCTTC.

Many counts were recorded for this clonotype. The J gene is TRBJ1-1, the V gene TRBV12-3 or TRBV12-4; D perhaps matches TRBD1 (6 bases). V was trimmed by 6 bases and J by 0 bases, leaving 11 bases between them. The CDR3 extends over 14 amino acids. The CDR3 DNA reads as TGTGCCAGCAGCTTGGGACAACTGAACACTGAAGCTTTCTTT. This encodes CASSLGQLNTEAFF.

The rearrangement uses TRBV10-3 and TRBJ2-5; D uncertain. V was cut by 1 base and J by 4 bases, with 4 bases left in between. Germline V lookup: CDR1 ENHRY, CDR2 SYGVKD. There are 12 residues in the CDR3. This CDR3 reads CAISEFGETQYF. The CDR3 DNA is TGTGCCATCAGTGAGTTTGGAGAGACCCAGTACTTC.

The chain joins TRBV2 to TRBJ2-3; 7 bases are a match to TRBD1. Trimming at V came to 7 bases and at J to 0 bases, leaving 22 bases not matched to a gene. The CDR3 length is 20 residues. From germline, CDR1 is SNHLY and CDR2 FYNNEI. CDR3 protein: CASIGRGRQGPNPSTDTQYF. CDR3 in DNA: TGTGCCAGCATTGGTCGTGGTCGACAGGGTCCGAATCCTAGCACAGATACGCAGTATTTT.

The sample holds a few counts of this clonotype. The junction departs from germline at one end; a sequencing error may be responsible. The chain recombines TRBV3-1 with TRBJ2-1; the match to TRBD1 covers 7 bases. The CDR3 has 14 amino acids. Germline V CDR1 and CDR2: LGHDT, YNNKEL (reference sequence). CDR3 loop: CASSPSTWTGRSVF. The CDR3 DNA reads TGTGCCAGCAGCCCTTCAACTTGGACAGGCCGATCGGTCTTC.

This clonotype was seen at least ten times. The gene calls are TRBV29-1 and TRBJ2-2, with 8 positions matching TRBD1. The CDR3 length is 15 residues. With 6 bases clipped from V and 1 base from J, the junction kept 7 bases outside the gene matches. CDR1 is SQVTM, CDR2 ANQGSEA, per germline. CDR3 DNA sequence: TGCAGCGTCAAAACCGGGACAGGGAACACCGGGGAGCTGTTTTTT. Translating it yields CSVKTGTGNTGELFF.

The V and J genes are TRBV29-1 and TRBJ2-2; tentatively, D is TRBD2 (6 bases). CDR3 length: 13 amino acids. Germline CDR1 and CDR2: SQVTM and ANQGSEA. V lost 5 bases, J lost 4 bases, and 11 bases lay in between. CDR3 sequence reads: CSVYGSGTGELFF. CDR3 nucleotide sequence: TGCAGCGTTTACGGGAGCGGCACCGGGGAGCTGTTTTTT.

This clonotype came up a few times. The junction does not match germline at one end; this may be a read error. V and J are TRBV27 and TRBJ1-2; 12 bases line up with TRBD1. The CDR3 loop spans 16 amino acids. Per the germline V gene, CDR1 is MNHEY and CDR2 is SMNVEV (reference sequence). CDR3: CASSPSASGTGGLGAF. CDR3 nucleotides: TGTGCCAGCAGTCCAAGCGCTTCGGGGACAGGGGGCCTCGGAGCCTTC.

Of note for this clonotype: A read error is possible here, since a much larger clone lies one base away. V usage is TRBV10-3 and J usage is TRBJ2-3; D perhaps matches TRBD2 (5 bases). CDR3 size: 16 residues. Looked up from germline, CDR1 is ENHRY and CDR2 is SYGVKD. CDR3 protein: CSISDGGPRVTDTQYF. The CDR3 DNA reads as TGTTCCATCAGTGATGGCGGGCCAAGAGTCACAGATACGCAGTATTTT.

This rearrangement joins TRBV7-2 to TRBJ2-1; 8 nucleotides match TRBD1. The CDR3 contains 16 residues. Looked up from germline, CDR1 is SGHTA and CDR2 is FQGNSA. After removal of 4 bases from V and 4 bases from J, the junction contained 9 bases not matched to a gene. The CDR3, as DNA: TGTGCCAGCAGCTCAATTCCGGGACAGGCTTACAATGAGCAGTTCTTC. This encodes CASSSIPGQAYNEQFF.

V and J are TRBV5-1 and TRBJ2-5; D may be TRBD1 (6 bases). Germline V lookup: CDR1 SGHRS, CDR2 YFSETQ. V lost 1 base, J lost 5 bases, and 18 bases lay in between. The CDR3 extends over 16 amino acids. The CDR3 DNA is TGCGCCAGCAGCTTGCAGAGTCAGGGGCTGAAGGAGACCCAGTACTTC. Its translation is CASSLQSQGLKETQYF.

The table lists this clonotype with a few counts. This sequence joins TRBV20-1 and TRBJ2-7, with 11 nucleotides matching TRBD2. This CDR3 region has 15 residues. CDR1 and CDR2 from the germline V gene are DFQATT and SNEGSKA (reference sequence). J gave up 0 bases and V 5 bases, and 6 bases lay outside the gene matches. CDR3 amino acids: CSAELSGRDSYEQYF. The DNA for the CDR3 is TGCAGTGCTGAACTTAGCGGGAGGGACTCCTACGAGCAGTACTTC.

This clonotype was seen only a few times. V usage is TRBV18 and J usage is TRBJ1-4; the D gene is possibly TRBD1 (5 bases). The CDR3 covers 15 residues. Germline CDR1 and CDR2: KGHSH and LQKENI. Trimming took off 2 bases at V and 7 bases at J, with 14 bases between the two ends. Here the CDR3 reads CASSPKGTRGEKLFF. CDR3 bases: TGTGCCAGCTCACCAAAGGGGACTAGAGGTGAAAAACTGTTTTTT. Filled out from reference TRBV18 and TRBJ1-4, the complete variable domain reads NAGVMQNPRHLVRRRGQEARLRCSPMKGHSHVYWYRQLPEEGLKFMVYLQKENIIDESGMPKERFSAEFPKEGPSILRIQQVVRGDSAAYFCASSPKGTRGEKLFFGSGTQLSVL.

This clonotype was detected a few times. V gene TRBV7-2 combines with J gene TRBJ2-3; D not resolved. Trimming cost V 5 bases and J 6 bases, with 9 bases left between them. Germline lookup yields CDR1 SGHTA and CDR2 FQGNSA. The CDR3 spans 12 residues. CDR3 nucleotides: TGTGCCAGCAGCGGGCTAGTGGATACGCAGTATTTT. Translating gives CASSGLVDTQYF.